In its sample, the clone carrying this T cell receptor beta chain was seen a few times. The antigen remains unidentified. The V gene lost 0 bases and the J gene lost 0 bases, with 10 bases spanning the gap. CDR1 SGHRS and CDR2 YFSETQ come from the germline V gene. The CDR3 sequence is 16 residues long. The data derive from a study of CD8 T cells in ankylosing spondylitis. Study-level findings and limits: It was reported that disease-linked clones were significantly enriched in matched ankylosing spondylitis synovial fluid. A motif in TCR beta, a set of under ten highly homologous variants, appeared characteristic of ankylosing spondylitis blood. CD8+ disease-linked clones were present at relatively low frequencies in blood.

MiXCR, applied by TCRdb to the 5' RACE reads, yields one record per CDR3 protein. The sample has 700,000 to 1,000,000 distinct CDR3 sequences; about 10% are singletons. This clonotype originated in a male donor with ankylosing spondylitis. The chain uses TRBV5-1 and TRBJ2-1; D remains ambiguous. The sequenced material came from blood, either unsorted or a sorted T cell fraction (not recorded which). The DNA for the CDR3 is TGCGCCAGCAGCTTGGCCTCCCCTAGCTCCTACAATGAGCAGTTCTTC. Its protein is CASSLASPSSYNEQFF. Combining the CDR3 with reference TRBV5-1 and TRBJ2-1 gives the whole variable domain KAGVTQTPRYLIKTRGQQVTLSCSPISGHRSVSWYQQTPGQGLQFLFEYFSETQRNKGNFPGRFSGRQFSNSRSEMNVSTLELGDSALYLCASSLASPSSYNEQFFGPGTRLTVL.